One and the same sample provided the 15 T cell receptor beta chains below, sequenced in a study of T cell repertoires in urothelial bladder cancer. TCRdb's copy holds only in-frame clones and misses some; the assay was immunoSEQ multiplex PCR. This table holds about 6,600 clones, over 70% found once. The source material was tumor-infiltrating cells from bladder cancer. The receptor source for this set is a human donor with urothelial carcinoma.

This clone was seen only a few times. V usage is TRBV18 and J usage is TRBJ1-2; tentatively, D is TRBD1 (5 bases). Germline V gene lookup returns CDR1 KGHSH and CDR2 LQKENI. The CDR3 has 12 residues. Trimming pared 4 bases from V and 3 bases from J, leaving 6 bases between. CDR3 in amino acids: CASSQQDYGYTF. The CDR3 DNA is TGTGCCAGCTCACAACAGGACTATGGCTACACCTTC.

The chain combines TRBV7-2 with TRBJ1-6; TRBD1 might be the D (5 bases). V gave up 5 bases and J gave up 10 bases, with 12 bases separating them. CDR1 is SGHTA, CDR2 FQGNSA, per germline. The CDR3 spans 13 residues. DNA for the CDR3: TGTGCCAGCAGCGCCCCAGGGAACTCACCCCTCCACTTT. Its translation is CASSAPGNSPLHF.

The chain links TRBV4-2 to TRBJ1-3; a weak D match, TRBD1 (6 bases). Per the germline V gene, CDR1 is LGHNA and CDR2 is YNFKEQ. V gave up 4 bases and J gave up 2 bases, with 15 bases separating them. The CDR3 sequence is 16 residues long. CDR3 coding DNA: TGTGCCAGCAGCCCCCTCGGGGCAGGGGCTGGAAACACCATATATTTT. This sequence encodes CASSPLGAGAGNTIYF.

The gene calls are TRBV7-9 and TRBJ2-1; 7 bases align to TRBD2. With V trimmed by 5 bases and J by 10 bases, 8 bases remained unmatched. CDR1 is SEHNR and CDR2 is FQNEAQ in the germline V gene (reference sequence). The CDR3 has 13 residues. CDR3 region: CASSAGEGREQFF. CDR3 nucleotides: TGTGCCAGCAGCGCTGGGGAGGGTAGGGAGCAGTTCTTC. The complete variable domain, with remaining parts taken from reference TRBV7-9 and TRBJ2-1, reads DTGVSQNPRHKITKRGQNVTFRCDPISEHNRLYWYRQTLGQGPEFLTYFQNEAQLEKSRLLSDRFSAERPKGSFSTLEIQRTEQGDSAMYLCASSAGEGREQFFGPGTRLTVL.

V gene TRBV7-2 combines with J gene TRBJ2-7, with TRBD2 as a possible D gene (6 bases). V was pared by 2 bases and J by 7 bases, with 6 bases between. The CDR3 is 11 amino acids. Germline CDR1 and CDR2: SGHTA and FQGNSA. CDR3 sequence reads: CASSLRGEQYF. CDR3 bases: TGTGCCAGCAGCTTACGGGGGGAGCAGTACTTC.

The rearrangement joins TRBV6-5 to TRBJ1-2; tentatively, D is TRBD1 (5 bases). This CDR3 comprises 14 residues. The germline V and J ends were trimmed by 5 bases and 5 bases, with 15 bases remaining between them. Germline V lookup: CDR1 MNHEY, CDR2 SVGAGI. As DNA, the CDR3 is TGTGCCAGCAGTCCGAATGGGGCTAGGTATGGCTACACCTTC. It is translated as CASSPNGARYGYTF.

A few counts support this clone. V usage is TRBV28 and J usage is TRBJ2-7, with 9 bases matching TRBD1. Trimming at V came to 6 bases and at J to 1 base, leaving 7 bases not matched to a gene. Germline V lookup: CDR1 MDHEN, CDR2 SYDVKM. This CDR3 is built from 15 residues. The CDR3 loop is CASRSGTGWSYEQYF. CDR3 sequence (DNA): TGTGCCAGCAGATCCGGGACAGGGTGGTCCTACGAGCAGTACTTC.

This sequence joins TRBV7-2 and TRBJ1-6; D unclear. CDR1 is SGHTA and CDR2 is FQGNSA in the germline V gene. Trimming cost V 3 bases and J 0 bases, with 6 bases left between them. The CDR3 consists of 15 residues. The CDR3 spells CASSLGSSYNSPLHF. DNA of the CDR3: TGTGCCAGCAGCTTGGGGAGCTCCTATAATTCACCCCTCCACTTT.

The chain has TRBV28 and TRBJ1-6; D may be TRBD1 (6 bases). The germline V gene has CDR1 MDHEN and CDR2 SYDVKM. The V end lost 11 bases, the J end lost 4 bases, and 9 bases lay between the germline ends. This CDR3 is 12 amino acids long. The CDR3 DNA reads TGTGCCCCAGACAGGTATAATTCACCCCTCCACTTT. It encodes CAPDRYNSPLHF.

The chain joins TRBV18 to TRBJ1-5; TRBD1 matches 10 bases. The V and J ends lost 5 bases and 6 bases, in that order; junction bases with no gene match: 7. The CDR3 spans 15 residues. From germline, CDR1 is KGHSH and CDR2 LQKENI. The DNA of the CDR3 is TGTGCCAGCTCATCCGGGACAGGGGTCGGTCAGCCCCAGCATTTT. Encoded protein: CASSSGTGVGQPQHF.

The chain combines TRBV30 with TRBJ1-6, with D possibly being TRBD1 (5 bases). The CDR3 has 13 amino acids. The germline CDR1 and CDR2 sequences are GTSNPN and SVGIG (reference sequence). V lost 2 bases, J lost 7 bases, and 9 bases lay in between. CDR3 region: CAWSFQGNSPLHF. CDR3 DNA: TGTGCCTGGAGTTTTCAGGGCAATTCACCCCTCCACTTT.

The chain couples TRBV29-1 to TRBJ1-4, with 9 nucleotides matching TRBD1. The V and J ends lost 5 bases and 7 bases, in that order; junction bases with no gene match: 8. Germline loops: CDR1 SQVTM, CDR2 ANQGSEA. The CDR3 consists of 14 residues. The chain's CDR3 is CSVFPGTGREKLFF. CDR3 sequence (DNA): TGCAGCGTTTTTCCCGGGACAGGGCGTGAAAAACTGTTTTTT.

In this sample, this clone turned up once. The gene calls are TRBV5-1 and TRBJ2-1; D not certain. Germline values: CDR1 SGHRS, CDR2 YFSETQ. The V and J ends lost 5 bases and 0 bases respectively, with 18 bases between them. This CDR3 region has 17 residues. In nucleotides, the CDR3 is TGCGCCAGCAGTTCCGGTACGGCCAGTGCCTCCTACAATGAGCAGTTCTTC. Protein: CASSSGTASASYNEQFF.

The chain joins TRBV5-6 to TRBJ2-7; D is undetermined. Trimming stripped 4 bases from V and 7 bases from J, with 15 bases between. The germline CDR1 and CDR2 sequences are SGHDT and YYEEEE. The CDR3 contains 13 residues. CDR3 in amino acids: CASSRYPLWEQYF. CDR3 nucleotide sequence: TGTGCCAGCAGCCGATACCCCCTTTGGGAGCAGTACTTC.

This chain links TRBV2 with TRBJ2-2; D ambiguous. The ends were cut back, 9 bases at V and 4 bases at J, with 12 bases in the middle. The CDR3 has 13 amino acids. CDR1 is SNHLY and CDR2 is FYNNEI in the germline V gene. The chain's CDR3 is CARTSSSTGELFF. The DNA for the CDR3 is TGTGCCAGGACCTCGTCGAGCACCGGGGAGCTGTTTTTT.